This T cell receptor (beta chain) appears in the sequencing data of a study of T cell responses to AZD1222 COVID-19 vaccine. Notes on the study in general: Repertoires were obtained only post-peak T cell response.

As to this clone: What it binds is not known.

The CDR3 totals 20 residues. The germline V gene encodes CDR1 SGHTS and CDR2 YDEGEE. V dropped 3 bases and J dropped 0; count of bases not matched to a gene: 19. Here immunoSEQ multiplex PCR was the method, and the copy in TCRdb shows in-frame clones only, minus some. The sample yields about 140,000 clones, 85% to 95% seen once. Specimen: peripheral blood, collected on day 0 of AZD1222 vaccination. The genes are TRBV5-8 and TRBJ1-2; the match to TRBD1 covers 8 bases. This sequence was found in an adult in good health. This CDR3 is CASSSPSRDRWGRSNYGYTF. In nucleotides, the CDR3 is TGTGCCAGCAGCTCCCCTTCCCGGGACAGGTGGGGAAGGTCTAACTATGGCTACACCTTC. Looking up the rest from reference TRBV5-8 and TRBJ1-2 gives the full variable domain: EAGVTQSPTHLIKTRGQQATLRCSPISGHTSVYWYQQALGLGLQFLLWYDEGEERNRGNFPPRFSGRQFPNYSSELNVNALELEDSALYLCASSSPSRDRWGRSNYGYTFGSGTRLTVV.